Listed below are T cell receptor beta chains from one sample, sequenced in a study of T-cell memory formation after mild COVID-19. TCRdb re-called the 5' RACE reads through MiXCR, storing one row per CDR3 protein. The table has 70,000 to 100,000 distinct CDR3 sequences, approximately 15% seen once. The sample consisted of PBMCs or a T cell subset sorted from them (not recorded which). These receptors all stem from a man aged 18 to 29 who had mild COVID-19 (a few samples of this study predate the infection). Cell type and time point are not known. Both conserved end residues are part of each CDR3. Each record gives: J gene, V gene, clone size, D gene, CDR3 protein, CDR3 DNA. The D gene is left open where the match is weak. Clone size is not always given. Where it is, it says once, few, many or a class for expanded clones.

TRBJ1-2 TRBV7-9 many - CASSLVRQLAYGYTF TGTGCCAGCAGCTTAGTCAGGCAGTTGGCCTATGGCTACACCTTC
TRBJ2-2 TRBV7-6 few - CASSPPDENTGELFF TGTGCCAGCAGCCCCCCAGATGAGAACACCGGGGAGCTGTTTTTT
TRBJ2-7 TRBV5-1 - TRBD1 CASSFGGQGAVRTYEQYF TGCGCCAGCAGCTTTGGGGGACAGGGGGCCGTTAGAACCTACGAGCAGTACTTC
TRBJ2-2 TRBV5-1 - TRBD1 CASSLGQGEVFPNTGELFF TGCGCCAGCAGCCTCGGACAGGGGGAAGTTTTCCCAAACACCGGGGAGCTGTTTTTT
TRBJ1-1 TRBV12-3/TRBV12-4 - TRBD1 CASSLPGQGAAEAFF TGTGCCAGCAGTTTGCCAGGACAGGGGGCCGCTGAAGCTTTCTTT
TRBJ1-4 TRBV5-6 few - CASSLDGNEKLFF TGTGCCAGCAGCTTGGACGGGAATGAAAAACTGTTTTTT
TRBJ2-1 TRBV6-5 few TRBD1 CASSTGGGEQFF TGTGCCAGCAGTACAGGGGGCGGGGAGCAGTTCTTC
TRBJ2-1 TRBV11-2 few TRBD2 CASRRGASGTEQFF TGTGCCAGCCGACGAGGGGCTAGCGGAACTGAGCAGTTCTTC
TRBJ1-2 TRBV6-2/TRBV6-3 few - CASSDDGVYGYTF TGTGCCAGCAGTGATGACGGGGTCTATGGCTACACCTTC
TRBJ1-5 TRBV6-1 few - CASRGGGSWQPQHF TGTGCCAGCAGAGGGGGGGGGTCGTGGCAGCCCCAGCATTTT
TRBJ1-5 TRBV27 few - CASHPGFGTHQPQHF TGTGCCAGCCATCCTGGGTTCGGAACCCATCAGCCCCAGCATTTT
TRBJ1-1 TRBV6-2/TRBV6-3 - - CATRQGRNTEAFF TGTGCCACCCGGCAGGGGCGAAACACTGAAGCTTTCTTT
TRBJ1-2 TRBV5-1 - - CASSPPGANYGYTF TGCGCCAGCAGCCCCCCGGGGGCGAACTATGGCTACACCTTC
TRBJ2-3 TRBV7-2 many - CASSPLAPRTDTQYF TGTGCCAGCAGCCCCCTAGCCCCACGCACAGATACGCAGTATTTT
TRBJ2-5 TRBV29-1 - TRBD2 CSLRTSRAETQYF TGCAGCTTACGGACTAGCAGGGCGGAGACCCAGTACTTC
TRBJ2-1 TRBV12-3/TRBV12-4 few - CASVAGTPNEQFF TGTGCCAGCGTCGCCGGGACCCCCAATGAGCAGTTCTTC
TRBJ2-1 TRBV29-1 few - CSAPLQGNEQFF TGCAGCGCCCCACTACAGGGAAATGAGCAGTTCTTC
TRBJ1-1 TRBV4-1 few TRBD1 CASSQRGGDRTIF TGCGCCAGCAGCCAAAGGGGGGGGGACAGGACAATCTTT
TRBJ2-7 TRBV4-3 - - CASSLWGGYEQYF TGCGCCAGCAGCCTTTGGGGAGGTTACGAGCAGTACTTC
TRBJ2-7 TRBV20-1 - - CSASALGEQYF TGCAGTGCTAGTGCTTTAGGCGAGCAGTACTTC
TRBJ2-5 TRBV25-1 - - CASSEWLTGETQYF TGTGCCAGCAGTGAATGGCTCACCGGAGAGACCCAGTACTTC
TRBJ2-3 TRBV12-3/TRBV12-4 few TRBD2 CASSSRLAGGKDTQYF TGTGCCAGCAGTTCCCGACTAGCGGGGGGGAAAGATACGCAGTATTTT
TRBJ2-1 TRBV12-3/TRBV12-4 many - CASTPVGGSHREQFF TGTGCCAGTACCCCCGTAGGGGGTTCCCACCGTGAGCAGTTCTTC
TRBJ2-3 TRBV6-2/TRBV6-3 - - CATLYGRITDTQYF TGTGCCACCTTATACGGACGGATCACAGATACGCAGTATTTT
TRBJ2-2 TRBV7-2 few TRBD2 CASSSPGGVGTGELFF TGTGCCAGCAGCTCCCCGGGAGGGGTCGGGACCGGGGAGCTGTTTTTT
TRBJ1-2 TRBV7-9 few - CASSLSVRPANYGYTF TGTGCCAGCAGCTTGTCGGTTCGACCGGCTAACTATGGCTACACCTTC
TRBJ2-1 TRBV28 few - CASKNTGFLYNEQFF TGTGCCAGCAAAAACACGGGGTTTCTCTACAATGAGCAGTTCTTC
TRBJ1-1 TRBV29-1 - TRBD1 CSAVEGAGNTEAFF TGCAGCGCCGTGGAGGGGGCGGGGAACACTGAAGCTTTCTTT
TRBJ1-2 TRBV7-2 - - CASSRGVDGYTF TGTGCCAGCAGCAGGGGCGTTGATGGCTACACCTTC
TRBJ1-6 TRBV28 - TRBD1 CASNDRVYNSPLHF TGTGCCAGCAATGACAGGGTCTATAATTCACCCCTCCACTTT
TRBJ2-3 TRBV4-3 few TRBD2 CASSQLTPLERGELTDTQYF TGCGCCAGCAGCCAGCTGACCCCGTTGGAGCGGGGGGAGCTCACAGATACGCAGTATTTT
TRBJ2-1 TRBV18 - TRBD1 CASSADRGPYNEQFF TGTGCCAGCTCAGCAGACAGGGGGCCCTACAATGAGCAGTTCTTC
TRBJ1-6 TRBV27 - - CASSSGTDLNSPLHF TGTGCCAGCAGCTCCGGGACGGACCTCAATTCACCCCTCCACTTT
TRBJ2-1 TRBV29-1 few - CSAFKTGYNEQFF TGCAGCGCCTTCAAGACAGGATACAATGAGCAGTTCTTC
TRBJ2-7 TRBV9 - TRBD1 CASSVSIGTGGEQYF TGTGCCAGCAGCGTATCAATAGGGACAGGGGGCGAGCAGTACTTC
TRBJ2-1 TRBV29-1 - - CSVGDNEQFF TGCAGCGTTGGGGACAATGAGCAGTTCTTC
TRBJ1-2 TRBV6-5 few TRBD1 CASSLLNPGTGYGYTF TGTGCCAGCAGCCTTCTCAACCCCGGGACAGGTTATGGCTACACCTTC
TRBJ2-3 TRBV7-6 - - CASSSTLLGTDTQYF TGTGCCAGCAGCTCAACCCTACTAGGCACAGATACGCAGTATTTT
TRBJ1-2 TRBV9 few - CASSGDGSSYGYTF TGTGCCAGCAGCGGCGACGGTTCCTCCTATGGCTACACCTTC
TRBJ2-5 TRBV7-9 - - CASRHIAPETRYF TGTGCCAGCAGACACATAGCACCAGAGACCCGGTACTTC
TRBJ1-1 TRBV9 few - CASSVVRVMNTEAFF TGTGCCAGCAGCGTAGTTCGGGTCATGAACACTGAAGCTTTCTTT
TRBJ2-2 TRBV12-3/TRBV12-4 few - CASSFSTVAGELFF TGTGCCAGCAGTTTTTCGACAGTAGCCGGGGAGCTGTTTTTT
TRBJ1-5 TRBV12-3/TRBV12-4 few TRBD1 CASRGQGDNQPQHF TGTGCCAGCAGGGGACAGGGGGACAATCAGCCCCAGCATTTT
TRBJ2-1 TRBV7-9 many TRBD1 CASSPRDRGVDEQFF TGTGCCAGCAGCCCCCGGGACAGGGGTGTGGATGAGCAGTTCTTC
TRBJ1-5 TRBV7-9 - - CASSLVSVGFSNQPQHF TGTGCCAGCAGCTTAGTGTCTGTGGGATTTAGCAATCAGCCCCAGCATTTT
TRBJ2-6 TRBV6-2/TRBV6-3 - - CASSSIKAGTGANVLTF TGTGCCAGCAGTTCTATCAAGGCAGGGACTGGGGCCAACGTCCTGACTTTC
TRBJ1-2 TRBV6-5 - TRBD1 CASSPRTGWYGYTF TGTGCCAGCAGTCCAAGGACAGGGTGGTATGGCTACACCTTC
TRBJ1-2 TRBV12-3/TRBV12-4 - - CASSFAGSYGYTF TGTGCCAGCAGTTTCGCGGGATCGTATGGCTACACCTTC
TRBJ1-5 TRBV19 - - CASSIERRGNQPQHF TGTGCCAGTAGTATAGAAAGGAGGGGCAATCAGCCCCAGCATTTT
TRBJ2-2 TRBV7-2 - - CASSLALTWSGPNTGELFF TGTGCCAGCAGCTTAGCCCTTACTTGGAGCGGGCCGAACACCGGGGAGCTGTTTTTT
TRBJ2-1 TRBV12-3/TRBV12-4 many - CARCGGPNEQFF TGTGCCAGGTGCGGGGGCCCCAATGAGCAGTTCTTC
TRBJ1-1 TRBV12-3/TRBV12-4 - - CASRNDGYTEAFF TGTGCCAGCAGAAACGACGGATACACTGAAGCTTTCTTT
TRBJ2-7 TRBV9 few - CASSATHGTQYF TGTGCCAGCAGCGCAACCCACGGGACTCAGTACTTC